These 14 T cell receptor beta chains came from one sample sequenced in a study of cytomegalovirus exposure and HLA in healthy donors. In the PCR, 60 Vbeta and 13 Jbeta primers were used. Clones were sequenced by immunoSEQ multiplex PCR, and TCRdb holds only the in-frame ones, with some missing. The data hold 85,000 to 100,000 clones, with approximately 83% observed a single time. What was sequenced was PBMCs. Receptors originate from a female donor in good health and CMV-seropositive.

This clone was recorded once. CDR3 nucleotides: TGTGCCAGTAGTATAGGACAGGGTTTCGGCACTGAAGCTTTCTTT. It yields the protein CASSIGQGFGTEAFF. The chain carries TRBV19 and TRBJ1-1; 7 nucleotides agree with TRBD1. The CDR3 loop spans 15 amino acids. V lost 1 base to trimming and J lost 4 bases; unmatched junction nucleotides: 6. CDR1 is LNHDA, CDR2 SQIVND, per germline (reference sequence). The full variable domain, with the rest looked up from reference TRBV19 and TRBJ1-1, is DGGITQSPKYLFRKEGQNVTLSCEQNLNHDAMYWYRQDPGQGLRLIYYSQIVNDFQKGDIAEGYSVSREKKESFPLTVTSAQKNPTAFYLCASSIGQGFGTEAFFGQGTRLTVV.

The table lists this clone with a few counts. The chain combines TRBV6-5 with TRBJ1-3; D remains unclear. V was cut by 6 bases and J by 5 bases, with 17 bases left in between. Germline assignment: CDR1 MNHEY and CDR2 SVGAGI. The length of the CDR3 is 15 residues. Here the CDR3 DNA reads TGTGCCAGCAGGGGCCCGACGGCCGGTCGAAACACCATATATTTT. Its translation is CASRGPTAGRNTIYF.

This clone has more than one count but fewer than ten. The V gene is TRBV27, the J gene TRBJ1-2; D possibly corresponds to TRBD1 (6 bases). Trimming took 4 bases from V and 4 from J, leaving 13 bases between them. Germline V gene data show CDR1 as MNHEY and CDR2 as SMNVEV (reference sequence). This CDR3 has 14 amino acids. CDR3 sequence (DNA): TGTGCCAGCAGTTCACAGGGAGCGACCTATGGCTACACCTTC. This translates into CASSSQGATYGYTF.

The V call is TRBV5-4, the J call TRBJ2-5, with TRBD2 identical over 7 bases. V lost 4 bases to trimming and J lost 5 bases; unmatched junction nucleotides: 5. The CDR3 consists of 13 residues. CDR1 is SGHNT, CDR2 YYREEE, per germline (reference sequence). The CDR3 loop reads CASSLSGPETQYF. The CDR3 DNA is TGTGCCAGCAGCCTTAGCGGGCCCGAGACCCAGTACTTC.

V gene TRBV5-6 combines with J gene TRBJ2-1, with 11 bases that match TRBD2. CDR3 length equals 15 residues. CDR1 and CDR2 (germline): SGHDT, YYEEEE. With 2 bases clipped from V and 5 bases from J, the junction kept 3 bases outside the gene matches. The CDR3 DNA follows: TGTGCCAGCAGCTTTGGGACTAGCGGAAACAATGAGCAGTTCTTC. Translating gives CASSFGTSGNNEQFF.

V usage is TRBV28 and J usage is TRBJ2-1; weak D call: TRBD2 (5 bases). The CDR3 has 16 amino acids. V lost 2 bases to trimming and J lost 1 base, with 12 bases between them. Germline values: CDR1 MDHEN, CDR2 SYDVKM. The CDR3 DNA follows: TGTGCCAGCAGTTTACCGGAGGCTAAGTCCTACAATGAGCAGTTCTTC. Translating gives CASSLPEAKSYNEQFF. Full variable domain (rest looked up from reference TRBV28 and TRBJ2-1): DVKVTQSSRYLVKRTGEKVFLECVQDMDHENMFWYRQDPGLGLRLIYFSYDVKMKEKGDIPEGYSVSREKKERFSLILESASTNQTSMYLCASSLPEAKSYNEQFFGPGTRLTVL.

This clone is a singleton in its sample. The V call is TRBV9, the J call TRBJ2-3; TRBD1 might be the D (6 bases). CDR3 size: 15 residues. CDR1 is SGDLS and CDR2 is YYNGEE in the germline V gene. The V end lost 0 bases, the J end lost 2 bases, and 10 bases lay between the germline ends. The CDR3: CASSVVRGDTDTQYF. CDR3 nucleotide sequence: TGTGCCAGCAGCGTAGTCAGGGGCGACACAGATACGCAGTATTTT.

The chain couples TRBV14 to TRBJ2-7, with TRBD2 identical over 8 bases. Trimming at V came to 2 bases and at J to 1 base, leaving 1 base not matched to a gene. This CDR3 region has 14 residues. Germline lookup yields CDR1 SGHDN and CDR2 FVKESK. CDR3 coding DNA: TGTGCCAGCAGCCAATCGGGAGGGTCCTACGAGCAGTACTTC. Encoded protein: CASSQSGGSYEQYF.

A few counts support this clone. The chain couples TRBV12-5 to TRBJ2-7, with 12 bases matching TRBD2. V trimming: 6 bases; J trimming: 4 bases; junction bases outside the gene matches: 4. The CDR3 spans 14 residues. Germline V lookup: CDR1 LGHNT, CDR2 FRNRAP. The CDR3 DNA reads TGTGCTAGTGGCGTAGGACTAGCGGGGTACGAGCAGTACTTC. It encodes CASGVGLAGYEQYF.

V gene TRBV12-5 combines with J gene TRBJ1-1, with D maybe TRBD1 (5 bases). The CDR3 totals 12 residues. The germline CDR1 and CDR2 sequences are LGHNT and FRNRAP. Trimming removed 6 bases at V and 5 bases at J, with 10 bases between. CDR3 in DNA: TGTGCTAGTGGAACCGGGGGGACTGAAGCTTTCTTT. The encoded protein is CASGTGGTEAFF.

The CDR3, as DNA: TGTGCCAGCAGTCTCGGGACAGGGGGTGGCTACGAGCAGTACTTC. This encodes CASSLGTGGGYEQYF. J is TRBJ2-7 and V is TRBV28, with 11 bases that match TRBD1. In germline, CDR1 is MDHEN, CDR2 SYDVKM. The CDR3 covers 15 residues. V shed 5 bases, J shed 3 bases, and the junction held 6 bases outside the gene matches.

The chain employs TRBV6-6 and TRBJ2-5; the D gene is possibly TRBD1 (5 bases). The CDR3 has 14 amino acids. V lost 7 bases, J lost 9 bases, and 21 bases lay in between. Germline V CDR1 and CDR2: MNHNY, SVGAGI (reference sequence). Here the CDR3 reads CASTWSTNPQAQYF. CDR3 DNA sequence: TGTGCCAGCACTTGGTCCACCAACCCACAGGCCCAGTACTTC.

DNA of the CDR3: TGTGCCAGCAGCCCACCGGGACAGACATACGAGCAGTACTTC. Protein: CASSPPGQTYEQYF. This chain links TRBV5-6 with TRBJ2-5, with 7 bases fitting TRBD1. TRBJ2-7 explains the end of the DNA better; the J call may be wrong. Per the germline V gene, CDR1 is SGHDT and CDR2 is YYEEEE. The CDR3 is 14 amino acids.

V gene TRBV13 combines with J gene TRBJ2-2; TRBD1 agrees at 7 bases. CDR1 is PRHDT and CDR2 is FYEKMQ in the germline V gene (reference sequence). The CDR3 has 15 amino acids. V shed 4 bases, J shed 6 bases, and the junction held 8 bases outside the gene matches. The CDR3 here is CASSYRQGGAGELFF. CDR3 bases: TGTGCCAGCAGCTACAGACAGGGTGGGGCCGGGGAGCTGTTTTTT.